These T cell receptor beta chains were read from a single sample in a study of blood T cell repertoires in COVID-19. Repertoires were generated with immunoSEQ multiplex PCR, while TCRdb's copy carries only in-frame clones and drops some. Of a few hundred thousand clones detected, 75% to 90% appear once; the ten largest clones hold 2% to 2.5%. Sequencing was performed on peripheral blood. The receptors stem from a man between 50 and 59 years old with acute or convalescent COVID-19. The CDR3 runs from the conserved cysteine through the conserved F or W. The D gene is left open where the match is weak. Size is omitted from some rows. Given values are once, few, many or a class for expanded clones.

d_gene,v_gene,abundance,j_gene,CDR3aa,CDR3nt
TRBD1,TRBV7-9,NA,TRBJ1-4,CASSPSLGGLNEKLFF,TGTGCCAGCAGCCCGAGTCTAGGGGGCCTTAATGAAAAACTGTTTTTT
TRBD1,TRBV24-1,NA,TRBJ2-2,CATIRSVGTGGTGELFF,TGTGCCACCATAAGGAGTGTCGGGACAGGGGGGACCGGGGAGCTGTTTTTT
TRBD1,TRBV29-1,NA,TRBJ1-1,CSVARLTGYGLKAFF,TGCAGCGTTGCACGACTGACAGGGTATGGATTAAAAGCTTTCTTT
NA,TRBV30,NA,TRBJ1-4,CAWSRSSNEKLFF,TGTGCCTGGAGTAGGAGTTCTAATGAAAAACTGTTTTTT
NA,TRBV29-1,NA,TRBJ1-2,CSVPNGGANYGYTF,TGCAGCGTCCCTAATGGGGGGGCTAACTATGGCTACACCTTC
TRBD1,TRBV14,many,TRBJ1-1,CASSQVGGEAFF,TGTGCCAGCAGCCAAGTAGGGGGCGAGGCTTTCTTT
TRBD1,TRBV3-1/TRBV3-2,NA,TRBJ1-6,CASSVGQYNSPLHF,TGTGCCAGCAGCGTGGGACAGTATAATTCACCCCTCCACTTT
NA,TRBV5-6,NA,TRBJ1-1,CASSYFMNTEAFF,TGTGCCAGCAGCTATTTCATGAACACTGAAGCTTTCTTT
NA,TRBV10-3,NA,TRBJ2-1,CATMVAALYNEQFF,TGTGCCACCATGGTGGCGGCCTTATACAATGAGCAGTTCTTC
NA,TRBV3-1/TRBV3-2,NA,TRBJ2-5,CASRSGLQETQYF,TGTGCCAGCAGGAGCGGCCTTCAAGAGACCCAGTACTTC
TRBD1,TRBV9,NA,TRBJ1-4,CASSPRFTGANEKLFF,TGTGCCAGCAGCCCACGGTTCACAGGGGCTAATGAAAAACTGTTTTTT
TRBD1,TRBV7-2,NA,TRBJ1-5,CASSLDRGQYQPQHF,TGTGCCAGCAGCTTGGACAGGGGGCAATATCAGCCCCAGCATTTT
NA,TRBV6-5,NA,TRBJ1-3,CAARGGIGNTIYF,TGTGCCGCAAGGGGGGGAATCGGAAACACCATATATTTT
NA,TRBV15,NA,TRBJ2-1,CATSLMGGGSGNEQFF,TGTGCCACCAGCCTAATGGGCGGGGGCTCCGGCAATGAGCAGTTCTTC
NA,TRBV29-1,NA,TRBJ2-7,CSVGAGPYEQYF,TGCAGCGTTGGGGCAGGTCCCTACGAGCAGTACTTC
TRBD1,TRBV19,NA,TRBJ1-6,CANSGWTGYNSPLHF,TGTGCCAATAGTGGCTGGACAGGCTATAATTCACCCCTCCACTTT
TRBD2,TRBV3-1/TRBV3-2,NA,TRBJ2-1,CASSQGPSGAYNEQFF,TGTGCCAGCAGCCAAGGACCTAGCGGGGCCTACAATGAGCAGTTCTTC
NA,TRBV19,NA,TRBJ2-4,CASSTYDPPRAKNIQYF,TGTGCCAGTAGTACCTACGACCCCCCCAGGGCCAAAAACATTCAGTACTTC
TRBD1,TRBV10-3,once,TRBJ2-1,CAIRGTGDNEQFF,TGTGCCATCAGAGGGACAGGGGACAATGAGCAGTTCTTC
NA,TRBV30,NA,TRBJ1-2,CAWSAVGHHYGYTF,TGTGCCTGGAGTGCGGTTGGGCACCACTATGGCTACACCTTC
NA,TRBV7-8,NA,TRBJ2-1,CASSPKSGLSYNEQFF,TGTGCCAGCAGCCCCAAGAGCGGTCTCTCCTACAATGAGCAGTTCTTC
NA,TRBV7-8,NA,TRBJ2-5,CASSLVPLWSHQETQYF,TGTGCCAGCAGCTTAGTCCCTCTCTGGAGCCACCAAGAGACCCAGTACTTC
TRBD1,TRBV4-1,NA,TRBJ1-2,CASSQLQGAGPPYGYTF,TGCGCCAGCAGCCAGCTACAGGGGGCAGGGCCCCCCTATGGCTACACCTTC
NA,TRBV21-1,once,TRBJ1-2,CASNLDSTFNYGYTF,TGTGCCAGCAACCTCGACAGCACCTTTAACTATGGCTACACCTTC
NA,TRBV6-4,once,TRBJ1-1,CASSPDSLGTEAFF,TGTGCCAGCAGCCCGGACTCTTTAGGGACTGAAGCTTTCTTT
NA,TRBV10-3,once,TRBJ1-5,CAISEERVSNQPQHF,TGTGCCATCAGTGAGGAGCGCGTTAGCAATCAGCCCCAGCATTTT
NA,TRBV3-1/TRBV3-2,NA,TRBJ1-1,CASSWANTEAFF,TGTGCCAGCAGCTGGGCGAACACTGAAGCTTTCTTT
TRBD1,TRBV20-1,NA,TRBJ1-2,CSADRGGGYTF,TGCAGTGCCGACAGGGGAGGAGGCTACACCTTC
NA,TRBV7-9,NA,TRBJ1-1,CASSLGPTSGAFF,TGTGCCAGCAGCTTAGGCCCAACATCTGGAGCTTTCTTT
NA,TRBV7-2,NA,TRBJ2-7,CASSLEGAGNFYEQYF,TGTGCCAGCAGCTTAGAAGGTGCGGGGAACTTTTACGAGCAGTACTTC
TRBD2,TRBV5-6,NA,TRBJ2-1,CASSRPPSGGYNEQFF,TGTGCCAGCAGCCGCCCACCTAGCGGGGGGTACAATGAGCAGTTCTTC
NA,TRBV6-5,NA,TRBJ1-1,CASSYRVLTEAFF,TGTGCCAGCAGTTACCGGGTCCTCACTGAAGCTTTCTTT
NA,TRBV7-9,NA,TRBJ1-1,CASSPPGGAAEAFF,TGTGCCAGCAGCCCGCCTGGGGGGGCGGCTGAAGCTTTCTTT